This T cell receptor beta chain was obtained from a study of monozygotic twins with inflammatory bowel disease. In germline, CDR1 is DFQATT, CDR2 SNEGSKA (reference sequence). This CDR3 is 12 amino acids long. Points from the study as a whole: Diversity of TCRbeta measured by inverse Simpson was lower in IBD patients than in healthy co-twins.

TCRdb re-called the 5' RACE reads and gives one entry per CDR3 protein, without DNA. The listing records 420,000 or so distinct CDR3 sequences. Concerning this clonotype: Its antigen is unknown.

Sequenced sample: blood. This clonotype originated in a human donor with ulcerative colitis or Crohn's disease, or a healthy co-twin of an affected twin (not recorded which). The V call is TRBV20-1, the J call TRBJ2-7; TCRdb designates TRBD1, a call that cannot be tested without DNA. The CDR3 protein is CSARVGGYEQYF.